A selection of T cell receptor beta chains follows, all from one sample in a study of blood T cell repertoires in COVID-19. TCRdb keeps only in-frame clones here, not all; method: immunoSEQ multiplex PCR. This table holds 29,000 or so clones, over 70% found once. Sequenced material: peripheral blood. Source of these receptors: a woman between 65 and 79 years old with acute or convalescent COVID-19. Each CDR3 is given with its conserved first and last residue. Fields, in order: CDR3 DNA, CDR3 protein, clone size, J gene, V gene, D gene. The D gene is left open where the match is weak. The size entry is marked missing in some rows and otherwise reads once, few, many or a size class.

TGTGCCAGCAGTTTATACGGGGACAGCTATAATTCACCCCTCCACTTT	CASSLYGDSYNSPLHF	NA	TRBJ1-6	TRBV28	TRBD1
TGTGCCAGCAGCTCGGAGATAGACCGACTGGTGGGTGAGCAGTTCTTC	CASSSEIDRLVGEQFF	NA	TRBJ2-1	TRBV7-9	NA
TGTGCCAGCAGCCAAGAGAGGTGGCAAGCGGGAGGGCTTTACAATGAGCAGTTCTTC	CASSQERWQAGGLYNEQFF	medium-sized	TRBJ2-1	TRBV3-1/TRBV3-2	TRBD2
TGCAGCGGGCTGACAGGGAACTACAATGAGCAGTTCTTC	CSGLTGNYNEQFF	NA	TRBJ2-1	TRBV29-1	TRBD1
TGTGCCTGGAGTGTAGGGCTAGCGGAGAACACCGGGGAGCTGTTTTTT	CAWSVGLAENTGELFF	NA	TRBJ2-2	TRBV30	TRBD2
TGCGCCAGCAGCTTGGGAACAGTGAACTATGGCTACACCTTC	CASSLGTVNYGYTF	NA	TRBJ1-2	TRBV5-1	NA
TGTGCCAGCAGTGTAAATCCCGGGACAGGGTTCGACAATGAGCAGTTCTTC	CASSVNPGTGFDNEQFF	NA	TRBJ2-1	TRBV6-4	TRBD1
TGTGCCAGCAGCTTAGTCGGCCCGCGCAGGGGAGCTAATGAAAAACTGTTTTTT	CASSLVGPRRGANEKLFF	NA	TRBJ1-4	TRBV7-2	NA
TGTGCCAGCAGTTTAACTGGACAGGGGGCTCGGTACGAGCAGTACTTC	CASSLTGQGARYEQYF	NA	TRBJ2-7	TRBV27	TRBD1
TGTGCCAGCAGTGAAGCGCTAGGACAGGGTTCCGGGGAGCTGTTTTTT	CASSEALGQGSGELFF	NA	TRBJ2-2	TRBV2	TRBD1
TGCGCCAGCAGCCAAGAATATCTGGTGAGCTATGGCTACACCTTC	CASSQEYLVSYGYTF	once	TRBJ1-2	TRBV4-1	NA
TGTGCCAGCAGTCTCATTTCGTTAACAGGGGGAGGTGGAGATACGCAGTATTTT	CASSLISLTGGGGDTQYF	NA	TRBJ2-3	TRBV28	TRBD1
TGTGCCACCAGTGATCGGCGGGGGGGCAGAGAGACCCAGTACTTC	CATSDRRGGRETQYF	once	TRBJ2-5	TRBV24-1	TRBD2
TGTGCCAGCAGTGACGGACTAGTAAGCACAGATACGCAGTATTTT	CASSDGLVSTDTQYF	NA	TRBJ2-3	TRBV5-4	TRBD2
TGTGCCTGGCTGACTAGCGGCACAGATACGCAGTATTTT	CAWLTSGTDTQYF	NA	TRBJ2-3	TRBV30	TRBD2
TGTGCCAGCAGCCCTAAGACAGGGTACAATGAGCAGTTCTTC	CASSPKTGYNEQFF	NA	TRBJ2-1	TRBV11-2	TRBD1
TGTGCCAGCAGCCAAGCAGTGAAGGGGGAGCTGTTTTTT	CASSQAVKGELFF	once	TRBJ2-2	TRBV4-2	NA
TGTGCCAGTAGTATTGCGGCACGGAACGTGGAGCAGTACTTC	CASSIAARNVEQYF	NA	TRBJ2-7	TRBV19	NA
TGTGCCAGCAGCTTAGGGGGGGTTCGCACAGATACGCAGTATTTT	CASSLGGVRTDTQYF	NA	TRBJ2-3	TRBV7-6	NA
TGTGCCAGCAGTTACTCGTTGGCCGGGGGTAGCAATCAGCCCCAGCATTTT	CASSYSLAGGSNQPQHF	NA	TRBJ1-5	TRBV6-2/TRBV6-3	NA
TGTGCCAGCAACCCCACAGGGTTTGCTGGCTACACCTTC	CASNPTGFAGYTF	NA	TRBJ1-2	TRBV6-5	NA
TGTGCCAGCAGCTTAGCTACTAGCGGGGTATACGAGCAGTACTTC	CASSLATSGVYEQYF	once	TRBJ2-7	TRBV7-2	TRBD2
TGTGCCAGCAGCTTAAGGGGGGCGCGGGCTAGCGGGAGAGGCGATACGCAGTATTTT	CASSLRGARASGRGDTQYF	NA	TRBJ2-3	TRBV7-3	TRBD2
TGTGCCAGCAGCGATGGACTAGCGGGAATCATCGGGGGCTACGAGCAGTACTTC	CASSDGLAGIIGGYEQYF	NA	TRBJ2-7	TRBV28	TRBD2
TGTGCCAGCAAAATCGGGAGGGGTGGTGAAAAACTGTTTTTT	CASKIGRGGEKLFF	NA	TRBJ1-4	TRBV27	NA
TGTGCCAGCAGTCCCCTAGCGGGAGGTGGCTCTGGGGCCAACGTCCTGACTTTC	CASSPLAGGGSGANVLTF	NA	TRBJ2-6	TRBV6-4	TRBD2
TGTGCCAGCAGTTACGGGACAGGGGCAGCCCAGCATTTT	CASSYGTGAAQHF	few	TRBJ1-5	TRBV6-5	TRBD1
TGTGCCAGCAGCTTAGTAGCCCGGGACTCCTTACAAGAGACCCAGTACTTC	CASSLVARDSLQETQYF	NA	TRBJ2-5	TRBV7-6	NA
TGTGCCAGCAGTGTCGAATCCGGCAGAGGACTGTTTTTT	CASSVESGRGLFF	NA	TRBJ1-4	TRBV2	NA
TGTGCCAGCAGCGTAGTGGGACAGGGAGGCGATGAGCAGTTCTTC	CASSVVGQGGDEQFF	NA	TRBJ2-1	TRBV9	TRBD1
TGTGCCAGCAGTCGAGCCGGGGGTGGAAACACCATATATTTT	CASSRAGGGNTIYF	NA	TRBJ1-3	TRBV28	NA
TGCGCCAGCAGCTTGGCCCCCGGGACTAGCGGGAGGGGGACAGATACGCAGTATTTT	CASSLAPGTSGRGTDTQYF	few	TRBJ2-3	TRBV5-1	TRBD2
TGTGCCAGCAGTCCACAGCCCAACACTGAAGCTTTCTTT	CASSPQPNTEAFF	NA	TRBJ1-1	TRBV6-4	NA
TGTGCCAGCAGCACTATGGACTCCTACGAGCAGTACTTC	CASSTMDSYEQYF	once	TRBJ2-7	TRBV11-2	NA
TGTGCCAGCAGTTTACAGCGGGGTACCTACGAGCAGTACTTC	CASSLQRGTYEQYF	NA	TRBJ2-7	TRBV27	TRBD2
TGTGCCAGCAGTGAAGCTCCAGGGTATAATTCACCCCTCCACTTT	CASSEAPGYNSPLHF	once	TRBJ1-6	TRBV6-1	NA
TGTGCCTGGAGTGTAGGGGTTGGCGAAAACACCATATATTTT	CAWSVGVGENTIYF	medium-sized	TRBJ1-3	TRBV30	NA
TGTGCCAGCACCCCCTTGGGGGAGGGCACAGATACGCAGTATTTT	CASTPLGEGTDTQYF	NA	TRBJ2-3	TRBV7-8	NA
TGTGCCACCCTAGGGGGAGACGTCCTAGGCTATGGCTACACCTTC	CATLGGDVLGYGYTF	NA	TRBJ1-2	TRBV19	NA
TGTGCCAGCAGCTTTAGGGCAGGGATATACGAGCAGTACTTC	CASSFRAGIYEQYF	NA	TRBJ2-7	TRBV7-8	NA
TGCGCCAGCAGCTTGGATGACAGGGAAGACGAGCAGTACTTC	CASSLDDREDEQYF	NA	TRBJ2-7	TRBV5-1	TRBD1
TGTGCCAGCAGCCCGTTGGCGGGGGGGTTCGGGGAGACCCAGTACTTC	CASSPLAGGFGETQYF	NA	TRBJ2-5	TRBV7-8	TRBD2
TGTGCCAGCTCACCTGGCCAGGGAGAGACCCAGTACTTC	CASSPGQGETQYF	NA	TRBJ2-5	TRBV18	NA
TGCAGCGTTGAAGGGACCAAACGGGACATTACAGATACGCAGTATTTT	CSVEGTKRDITDTQYF	NA	TRBJ2-3	TRBV29-1	NA
TGCAGCGTTGAAGCGGGGGGGCAAGAGACCCAGTACTTC	CSVEAGGQETQYF	NA	TRBJ2-5	TRBV29-1	TRBD2
TGTGCCAGCACCTTACAGGGGGCCGTCTATGGCTACACCTTC	CASTLQGAVYGYTF	NA	TRBJ1-2	TRBV28	TRBD1
TGTGCCAGTAGTCCATCTGGGGCCAACGTCCTGACTTTC	CASSPSGANVLTF	few	TRBJ2-6	TRBV19	NA
TGTGCCAGTAGTATAGGACAACGGTCAGATACGCAGTATTTT	CASSIGQRSDTQYF	once	TRBJ2-3	TRBV19	NA
TGTGCCAGCATCGGCTTAAGGAGCGGGAGTCACACCGGGGAGCTGTTTTTT	CASIGLRSGSHTGELFF	NA	TRBJ2-2	TRBV28	TRBD2
TGTGCCAGCAGTGTTGACAGGGTGGGGACTGAAGCTTTCTTT	CASSVDRVGTEAFF	NA	TRBJ1-1	TRBV27	TRBD1
TGTGCCAGCAGGGGCACAGTTTTCTACGAGCAGTACTTC	CASRGTVFYEQYF	NA	TRBJ2-7	TRBV2	NA
TGTGCCAGCAGCCCCGCGGACAGGTACCCGTCAGATACGCAGTATTTT	CASSPADRYPSDTQYF	NA	TRBJ2-3	TRBV5-4	TRBD1
TGTGCCAGTAATTATCGCGGGGGCAATCAGCCCCAGCATTTT	CASNYRGGNQPQHF	NA	TRBJ1-5	TRBV2	NA